This T cell receptor (beta chain) stems from a study of control samples from healthy donors and cancer patients. The V gene's germline CDR1 is MDHEN and CDR2 SYDVKM. The CDR3 has 12 amino acids. V was trimmed by 9 bases and J by 7 bases, leaving 12 bases between them. Data came from immunoSEQ multiplex PCR; TCRdb stores just in-frame clones and leaves some out. Of roughly 370,000 clones in the sample, around nine tenths were seen once. The V gene is TRBV28, the J gene TRBJ2-2; D perhaps matches TRBD2 (6 bases). The source material was PBMCs. This clonotype was obtained from a man between 35 and 55 years old with head and neck cancer. In DNA, the CDR3 is TGTGCCAGTTTTCGGGGAGGCGGGGAGCTGTTTTTT. Translated, it gives CASFRGGGELFF.